This T cell receptor (beta chain) was obtained from a study of CD8 T cells in ankylosing spondylitis. Study-wide findings and caveats: Researchers report that disease-linked clones proved CD8+ and relatively rare in peripheral blood. Significant enrichment of disease-linked clones was reportedly seen in matched ankylosing spondylitis synovial fluid.

Trimming removed 4 bases at V and 1 base at J, with 15 bases between. The CDR3 runs to 15 residues. Per germline, CDR1 SGHKS and CDR2 YYEKEE (reference sequence). This clonotype was seen ten or more times. As yet, its antigen is unknown. MiXCR was run by TCRdb on the 5' RACE reads, yielding one entry per CDR3 protein. The table has 190,000 or so distinct CDR3 sequences, around 13% seen once. The rearrangement uses TRBV5-5 and TRBJ2-7, with D tentatively TRBD1 (6 bases). The clonotype originates from a male donor with ankylosing spondylitis or in good health (not recorded which). Sequenced sample: blood, either unsorted or a sorted T cell fraction (not recorded which). CDR3 in amino acids: CASSGDRTASYEQYF. The CDR3 DNA is TGTGCCAGCAGCGGCGACAGGACGGCTTCCTACGAGCAGTACTTC. Supplemented by reference TRBV5-5 and TRBJ2-7, the full variable domain reads DAGVTQSPTHLIKTRGQQVTLRCSPISGHKSVSWYQQVLGQGPQFIFQYYEKEERGRGNFPDRFSARQFPNYSSELNVNALLLGDSALYLCASSGDRTASYEQYFGPGTRLTVT.